Below are 3 T cell receptor beta chains sequenced from a single sample in a study of technical replicates of blood from several donors. Clones were read by immunoSEQ multiplex PCR, and TCRdb kept only the in-frame ones, dropping some. The data contain 85,000 to 100,000 clones, roughly 96% of them singletons. Sequencing used T cells isolated from PBMCs. Receptors originate from a human donor in good health.

This sequence joins TRBV9 and TRBJ1-3, with D possibly being TRBD1 (5 bases). V lost 0 bases and J 6 bases, leaving 13 bases between the germline ends. The CDR3 sequence is 15 residues long. The V gene's germline CDR1 is SGDLS and CDR2 YYNGEE. The CDR3 loop reads CASSVGVGEANTIYF. The CDR3, as DNA: TGTGCCAGCAGCGTAGGTGTAGGGGAGGCAAACACCATATATTTT.

This rearrangement joins TRBV21-1 to TRBJ1-1; TRBD1 is the table's D call, not checked against the DNA. TRBV21-1 is designated a pseudogene. The CDR3 contains 16 residues. The CDR3 DNA follows: TGTGCCAGCAGCAAAGCTCCTCATAGACAGTTCGCAGAAGCTTTCTTT. Its protein product is CASSKAPHRQFAEAFF.

CDR3 loop: CASSLLRGGDEQYF. For the CDR3, the DNA is TGTGCCAGCAGTTTGTTGCGGGGGGGCGACGAGCAGTACTTC. This chain joins TRBV27 and TRBJ2-7; 9 positions agree with TRBD2. The CDR3 loop spans 14 amino acids. V lost 3 bases to trimming and J lost 5 bases; unmatched junction nucleotides: 5. The germline V gene has CDR1 MNHEY and CDR2 SMNVEV (reference sequence).